The 9 T cell receptor beta chains reported below all come from one sample, sequenced in a study of response to subunit inactivated influenza vaccine. TCRdb recomputed calls from the RT-PCR reads with MiXCR, one row per CDR3 protein. This table holds 860,000 or so distinct CDR3 sequences, around 20% found once. Sequenced material: PBMCs from blood, taken about 5 days after vaccination. The receptors stem from a man over 45 who received an inactivated influenza vaccine.

This clonotype has more than one count but fewer than ten. The chain has TRBV29-1 and TRBJ2-1; D might be TRBD1 (8 bases). The V gene's germline CDR1 is SQVTM and CDR2 ANQGSEA. This CDR3 region has 12 residues. Trimming removed 4 bases at V and 10 bases at J, with 14 bases between. The chain's CDR3 is CSVGGQGGEQFF. The CDR3, as DNA: TGCAGCGTTGGTGGACAGGGAGGGGAGCAGTTCTTC.

The rearrangement joins TRBV5-1 to TRBJ2-3; TRBD2 agrees at 8 bases. This CDR3 region has 15 residues. V lost 5 bases, J lost 0 bases, and 5 bases stayed unmatched. Germline CDR1 is SGHRS and CDR2 is YFSETQ. The CDR3 protein is CASRGSGASTDTQYF. As DNA, the CDR3 is TGCGCCAGCAGGGGTAGCGGGGCTAGCACAGATACGCAGTATTTT.

Concerning this clonotype: This could be a read error, since a much larger clone is one nucleotide away. This rearrangement joins TRBV6-2 or TRBV6-3 to TRBJ2-1; 7 nucleotides align to TRBD1. The CDR3 extends over 15 amino acids. CDR1 and CDR2 from the germline V gene are MNHEY and SVGEGT. The DNA for the CDR3 is TGTGACAGCAGAAGGGACAGATTCTCCTACAATGAGCAGTTCTTC. Its translation: CDSRRDRFSYNEQFF.

This clonotype was counted only a few times. The CDR3 DNA sequence: TGCAGTGCTAGCCCCCAGCGGGAGAACACAGATACGCAGTATTTT. Its translation is CSASPQRENTDTQYF. The chain uses TRBV20-1 and TRBJ2-3; 8 bases agree with TRBD2. This CDR3 has 15 residues. Germline CDR1 reads DFQATT; CDR2 reads SNEGSKA (reference sequence). V trimming: 3 bases; J trimming: 2 bases; junction bases outside the gene matches: 7.

The rearrangement joins TRBV12-3 or TRBV12-4 to TRBJ2-2; D is perhaps TRBD1 or TRBD2 (6 bases each). Between the trimmed V and J ends, which lost 3 bases and 5 bases, there was a span of 19 bases. The length of the CDR3 is 17 residues. Here the CDR3 reads CASSFGGGGPRTGELFF. The CDR3, as DNA: TGTGCCAGCAGTTTTGGGGGTGGGGGGCCGAGGACCGGGGAGCTGTTTTTT.

This clonotype has at least ten counts. The chain recombines TRBV4-3 with TRBJ2-4, with no clear D. This CDR3 has 15 amino acids. CDR1 is LGHNA and CDR2 is YSLEER in the germline V gene. V dropped 0 bases and J dropped 0 bases, with 6 bases sitting between them. The chain's CDR3 is CASSQDAIAKNIQYF. In DNA, the CDR3 is TGCGCCAGCAGCCAAGATGCAATAGCCAAAAACATTCAGTACTTC.

Regarding this clonotype: Compared with germline, one end of the junction differs, possibly owing to a read error. The gene calls are TRBV29-1 and TRBJ2-2, with D perhaps matching TRBD1 or TRBD2 (5 bases each). The V gene's germline CDR1 is SQVTM and CDR2 ANQGSEA. The CDR3 loop spans 13 amino acids. DNA of the CDR3: TGCAGCGTTGCAGGGCAGTCCACCGGGGAGCCGTTTTTT. It yields the protein CSVAGQSTGEPFF.

This clonotype was observed at least ten times. This rearrangement joins TRBV7-6 to TRBJ1-1; no definite D call. The CDR3 is 13 residues long. Trimming shortened V by 5 bases and J by 3 bases, and 10 bases separated the two germline ends. CDR1 is SGHVS, CDR2 FNYEAQ, per germline. The CDR3 is CASSRSGDTEAFF. The CDR3 DNA is TGTGCCAGCAGCCGAAGTGGGGACACTGAAGCTTTCTTT.

This clonotype has a handful of counts. This chain joins TRBV10-3 and TRBJ2-2; D remains unclear. CDR1 is ENHRY, CDR2 SYGVKD, per germline. Trimming shortened V by 11 bases and J by 0 bases, and 16 bases separated the two germline ends. This CDR3 has 15 amino acids. DNA for the CDR3: TGTGCCTCCAAAACCGAGGCCACGAACACCGGGGAGCTGTTTTTT. As protein: CASKTEATNTGELFF.